A selection of T cell receptor beta chains follows, all from one sample in a study of blood T cells in healthy people across ages. Each CDR3 protein is one row after TCRdb ran MiXCR on the 5' RACE reads. The sample consists of approximately 900,000 distinct CDR3 sequences, 48% of them appearing once. The sequenced sample consisted of blood. These receptors were taken from a man younger than 45 in good health. Both conserved end residues are part of each CDR3. Fields, in order: V gene, clone size, J gene, D gene, CDR3 DNA, CDR3 protein. The D gene is left open where the match is weak. Some rows have no size entry. The others give once, few or many, or a class for an expanded clone.

v_gene: TRBV2
abundance: NA
j_gene: TRBJ1-2
d_gene: NA
CDR3nt: TGTGCCAGCAGTGAAGCGCGATCTCCTGGACGGAATGGCTACACCTTC
CDR3aa: CASSEARSPGRNGYTF

v_gene: TRBV6-6
abundance: NA
j_gene: TRBJ1-5
d_gene: NA
CDR3nt: TGTGCCAGCACCGCCTCCTCCCATCAGCCCCAGCATTTT
CDR3aa: CASTASSHQPQHF

v_gene: TRBV4-2
abundance: NA
j_gene: TRBJ2-3
d_gene: TRBD1
CDR3nt: TGTGCCAGCAGCCAAGATCTGGGACAGGGGGCTCATACGCAGTATTTT
CDR3aa: CASSQDLGQGAHTQYF

v_gene: TRBV7-9
abundance: few
j_gene: TRBJ2-5
d_gene: TRBD2
CDR3nt: TGTGCCAGCAGCCCCCGCGGGGGTGTAGAGACCCAGTACTTC
CDR3aa: CASSPRGGVETQYF

v_gene: TRBV6-6
abundance: NA
j_gene: TRBJ2-2
d_gene: TRBD1
CDR3nt: TGTGCCAGCAGTTTCAGACAGGGTTACACCGGGGAGCTGTTTTTT
CDR3aa: CASSFRQGYTGELFF

v_gene: TRBV6-6
abundance: once
j_gene: TRBJ1-4
d_gene: TRBD1
CDR3nt: TGTGCCAGCACCAAACAACAGGGGTTCAATGAAAAACTGTTTTTT
CDR3aa: CASTKQQGFNEKLFF

v_gene: TRBV6-2/TRBV6-3
abundance: NA
j_gene: TRBJ2-1
d_gene: TRBD2
CDR3nt: TGTGCCAGCAGGGGGACTACCAACAACAATGAGCAGTTCTTC
CDR3aa: CASRGTTNNNEQFF

v_gene: TRBV6-1
abundance: NA
j_gene: TRBJ1-6
d_gene: NA
CDR3nt: TGTGCCAGCCTCCAGGGCCACAATTCACCCCTCCACTTT
CDR3aa: CASLQGHNSPLHF

v_gene: TRBV4-1
abundance: NA
j_gene: TRBJ1-1
d_gene: NA
CDR3nt: TGCGCCAGCAGCCAAGCCCCGGACAGGAACACTGAAGCTTTCTTT
CDR3aa: CASSQAPDRNTEAFF

v_gene: TRBV20-1
abundance: NA
j_gene: TRBJ1-2
d_gene: TRBD1
CDR3nt: TGCAGTGCACCGTTGACAGGGAATAATCATGGCTACACCTTC
CDR3aa: CSAPLTGNNHGYTF

v_gene: TRBV6-1
abundance: NA
j_gene: TRBJ2-1
d_gene: NA
CDR3nt: TGTGCCAGCACCCTGGGAACGGGGGCCTTAAATGAGCAGTTCTTC
CDR3aa: CASTLGTGALNEQFF

v_gene: TRBV6-6
abundance: few
j_gene: TRBJ2-1
d_gene: NA
CDR3nt: TGTGCCAGTGCAGGAGGGCTTGGCAATGAGCAGTTCTTC
CDR3aa: CASAGGLGNEQFF

v_gene: TRBV7-9
abundance: NA
j_gene: TRBJ1-5
d_gene: NA
CDR3nt: TGTGCCAGCAGCCGCGGGGGTAGCAATCCGCCCCAGCATTTT
CDR3aa: CASSRGGSNPPQHF

v_gene: TRBV28
abundance: NA
j_gene: TRBJ2-3
d_gene: TRBD1
CDR3nt: TGTGCCAGCAGCCTGATACCGGGACAGATCACAGATACGCAGTATTTT
CDR3aa: CASSLIPGQITDTQYF

v_gene: TRBV10-3
abundance: once
j_gene: TRBJ1-1
d_gene: NA
CDR3nt: TGTGCCACCTTCCCGGGACCGGGAATGAACACTGAAGCTTTCTTT
CDR3aa: CATFPGPGMNTEAFF

v_gene: TRBV20-1
abundance: NA
j_gene: TRBJ1-5
d_gene: NA
CDR3nt: TGCAGTGCTTTACCGGGACACGGTAATCAGCCCCAGCATTTT
CDR3aa: CSALPGHGNQPQHF

v_gene: TRBV7-9
abundance: NA
j_gene: TRBJ1-4
d_gene: NA
CDR3nt: TGTGCCAGCAGCTTATCGTTTGGGAGGAAAGAAAAACTGTTTTTT
CDR3aa: CASSLSFGRKEKLFF

v_gene: TRBV29-1
abundance: NA
j_gene: TRBJ2-1
d_gene: NA
CDR3nt: TGCAGCGTGTACGGGGAGGAGGGGCCTGAGCAGTTCTTC
CDR3aa: CSVYGEEGPEQFF

v_gene: TRBV5-1
abundance: once
j_gene: TRBJ2-7
d_gene: NA
CDR3nt: TGCGCCAGCAGCTCCGCTGAGGGCCCCTTCCCCTACGAGCAGTACTTC
CDR3aa: CASSSAEGPFPYEQYF

v_gene: TRBV28
abundance: NA
j_gene: TRBJ2-1
d_gene: TRBD2
CDR3nt: TGTGCCAGCACTGGACTAGCGGGAGCTTTCGATGAGCAGTTCTTC
CDR3aa: CASTGLAGAFDEQFF

v_gene: TRBV28
abundance: NA
j_gene: TRBJ1-1
d_gene: TRBD1
CDR3nt: TGTGCCAGCAGTACATACAGGGGGCATACTGAAGCTTTCTTT
CDR3aa: CASSTYRGHTEAFF

v_gene: TRBV5-1
abundance: few
j_gene: TRBJ2-1
d_gene: TRBD1
CDR3nt: TGCGCCAGCGGGGACAGGGGAAGTTTGGACAATGAGCAGTTCTTC
CDR3aa: CASGDRGSLDNEQFF

v_gene: TRBV12-3/TRBV12-4
abundance: NA
j_gene: TRBJ2-2
d_gene: NA
CDR3nt: TGTGCCAGCAGTTTTAAGCCCAACACCGGGGAGCTGTTTTTT
CDR3aa: CASSFKPNTGELFF

v_gene: TRBV7-8
abundance: NA
j_gene: TRBJ2-3
d_gene: NA
CDR3nt: TGTGCCGGCAGCCCAATATCGGCCAGGGGGGCAGATACGCAGTATTTT
CDR3aa: CAGSPISARGADTQYF

v_gene: TRBV19
abundance: NA
j_gene: TRBJ2-5
d_gene: NA
CDR3nt: TGTGCCAGTAGTATTCGATCATATTCGGGCCAAGAGACCCAGTACTTC
CDR3aa: CASSIRSYSGQETQYF

v_gene: TRBV4-1
abundance: NA
j_gene: TRBJ2-1
d_gene: TRBD1
CDR3nt: TGCGCCAGCAGCCAAGGTGGGACAGGGGAAGAGCAGTTCTTC
CDR3aa: CASSQGGTGEEQFF

v_gene: TRBV4-2
abundance: NA
j_gene: TRBJ2-3
d_gene: TRBD2
CDR3nt: TGTGCCAGCAGCCAACGGACTAGCGGGGGGTCGTACACAGATACGCAGTATTTT
CDR3aa: CASSQRTSGGSYTDTQYF

v_gene: TRBV7-7
abundance: few
j_gene: TRBJ2-3
d_gene: TRBD2
CDR3nt: TGTGCTAGCAGCTCGCGGACTAGTGGTACGCAGTATTTT
CDR3aa: CASSSRTSGTQYF

v_gene: TRBV7-2
abundance: NA
j_gene: TRBJ2-7
d_gene: NA
CDR3nt: TGTGCCAGCAGCCAGCAGGGCCTGCCATACAATGAGCAGTACTTC
CDR3aa: CASSQQGLPYNEQYF

v_gene: TRBV27
abundance: NA
j_gene: TRBJ2-7
d_gene: TRBD1
CDR3nt: TGTGCCAGCAGTTTAATCCGGGGGACAGGGGGCAAGTACGAGCAGTACTTC
CDR3aa: CASSLIRGTGGKYEQYF

v_gene: TRBV27
abundance: NA
j_gene: TRBJ2-4
d_gene: NA
CDR3nt: TGTGCCAGCAGTCCCACTACCCAACCGAACAGTCAGTACTTC
CDR3aa: CASSPTTQPNSQYF

v_gene: TRBV3-1
abundance: NA
j_gene: TRBJ1-2
d_gene: NA
CDR3nt: TGTGCCAGCAGCCACAACAGGGCCTCTAACTATGGCTACACCTTC
CDR3aa: CASSHNRASNYGYTF

v_gene: TRBV6-5
abundance: many
j_gene: TRBJ2-3
d_gene: TRBD2
CDR3nt: TGTGCCAGCAGTTATAGCGGGGCTAGCACAGATACGCAGTATTTT
CDR3aa: CASSYSGASTDTQYF

v_gene: TRBV3-1
abundance: few
j_gene: TRBJ1-1
d_gene: NA
CDR3nt: TGTGCCAGCAGCCAAGGGGGCGCCGGCACTGAAGCTTTCTTT
CDR3aa: CASSQGGAGTEAFF

v_gene: TRBV6-1
abundance: few
j_gene: TRBJ1-5
d_gene: TRBD1
CDR3nt: TGTGCCAGCAGCGTCGGGACAGATAGCAATCAGCCCCAGCATTTT
CDR3aa: CASSVGTDSNQPQHF

v_gene: TRBV6-6
abundance: many
j_gene: TRBJ2-7
d_gene: TRBD1
CDR3nt: TGTGCCAGCAGCCAGACGACAGGGGCTTCCTACGAGCAGTACTTC
CDR3aa: CASSQTTGASYEQYF

v_gene: TRBV21-1
abundance: NA
j_gene: TRBJ2-1
d_gene: NA
CDR3nt: TGTGCCAGCAGCAAAGTTCCTAGCGGGGGGATTCCCTACAATGAGCAGTTCTTC
CDR3aa: CASSKVPSGGIPYNEQFF

v_gene: TRBV12-3/TRBV12-4
abundance: NA
j_gene: TRBJ2-5
d_gene: TRBD2
CDR3nt: TGTGCCAGCAGTTTTTACTCTGGGCGGGGGGGTCAAGAGACCCAGTACTTC
CDR3aa: CASSFYSGRGGQETQYF

v_gene: TRBV7-2
abundance: many
j_gene: TRBJ2-1
d_gene: TRBD1
CDR3nt: TGTGCCAGCAGCTGGGACAGGTACAATGAGCAGTTCTTC
CDR3aa: CASSWDRYNEQFF

v_gene: TRBV3-1
abundance: NA
j_gene: TRBJ1-4
d_gene: TRBD1
CDR3nt: TGTGCCAGCAGCCCGACCGGACAGGGGGCGAATGAAAAACTGTTTTTT
CDR3aa: CASSPTGQGANEKLFF

v_gene: TRBV20-1
abundance: few
j_gene: TRBJ1-2
d_gene: NA
CDR3nt: TGCAGTGCTAGAGATCAGGGCGGGGACTATGGCTACACCTTC
CDR3aa: CSARDQGGDYGYTF

v_gene: TRBV29-1
abundance: NA
j_gene: TRBJ2-2
d_gene: NA
CDR3nt: TGCAGCGTTGAAGACTTTACGAACACCGGGGAGCTGTTTTTT
CDR3aa: CSVEDFTNTGELFF

v_gene: TRBV7-2
abundance: NA
j_gene: TRBJ2-4
d_gene: TRBD1
CDR3nt: TGTGCCAGCAGCTTCGCCGGGACAGGGGGCAGCAAAAACATTCAGTACTTC
CDR3aa: CASSFAGTGGSKNIQYF

v_gene: TRBV12-3/TRBV12-4
abundance: few
j_gene: TRBJ2-1
d_gene: NA
CDR3nt: TGTGCCAGCAGTTCCAGCAAGTTTATGACTCGCTCCTACAATGAGCAGTTCTTC
CDR3aa: CASSSSKFMTRSYNEQFF

v_gene: TRBV5-1
abundance: NA
j_gene: TRBJ2-5
d_gene: NA
CDR3nt: TGCGCCAGCAGCACCCGGACTCAGCAAGAGACCCAGTACTTC
CDR3aa: CASSTRTQQETQYF

v_gene: TRBV20-1
abundance: NA
j_gene: TRBJ2-3
d_gene: TRBD2
CDR3nt: TGCAGTGGCGGGAGGGGGACAGATACGCAGTATTTT
CDR3aa: CSGGRGTDTQYF

v_gene: TRBV28
abundance: few
j_gene: TRBJ2-2
d_gene: NA
CDR3nt: TGTGCCAGCAGTACGACAGTGCCCGGGGAGCTGTTTTTT
CDR3aa: CASSTTVPGELFF

v_gene: TRBV10-3
abundance: few
j_gene: TRBJ2-5
d_gene: TRBD2
CDR3nt: TGTGCCATCAGTGATCCCAAAGCGGGGACCCAAGAGACCCAGTACTTC
CDR3aa: CAISDPKAGTQETQYF

v_gene: TRBV10-3
abundance: NA
j_gene: TRBJ2-5
d_gene: NA
CDR3nt: TGTGCCATCAGTGAGTGGCAGGGCCCCGCGTCTAAAGAGACCCAGTACTTC
CDR3aa: CAISEWQGPASKETQYF

v_gene: TRBV10-2
abundance: NA
j_gene: TRBJ2-1
d_gene: TRBD2
CDR3nt: TGCGCCAGCTCGGCGGGGGGGCACACTGAGCAGTTCTTC
CDR3aa: CASSAGGHTEQFF

v_gene: TRBV18
abundance: NA
j_gene: TRBJ1-1
d_gene: NA
CDR3nt: TGTGCCAGCTCCCGGGGGGGACCGACTGAAGCTTTCTTT
CDR3aa: CASSRGGPTEAFF

v_gene: TRBV9
abundance: NA
j_gene: TRBJ1-6
d_gene: NA
CDR3nt: TGTGCCAGCAGCCCTACCATGGGGGGCCCCCTCCACTTT
CDR3aa: CASSPTMGGPLHF